Sequencing of this T cell receptor beta chain was carried out in a study of blood T cell repertoires in COVID-19 (dated by TCRdb to 2018 to 2021). Study-level background: The collaborator samples originated in the United States, Italy and Spain and spanned the acute and convalescent phases of COVID-19. The material from the prospective study consisted of cDNA or gDNA derived from T cells, B-cell-depleted T cells, or PBMCs. The dataset comprised deeply sampled blood TCRbeta repertoires from subjects exposed to, actively infected with, or recovered from COVID-19. A freely available public database, intended as a resource for researchers studying the immune response to SARS-CoV-2, is where the repertoires were released. Samples were obtained from the ongoing ImmuneRACE study (first 160 participants) and from about 1,300 subjects provided by 6 global collaborators. The sample metadata nearly always contained a de-identified subject ID, COVID-19 status, age in years and sex. Where available, HLA class I and class II types were taken from metadata supplied by the sample provider and were not determined by assay-based typing.

TCRbeta CDR3 regions were amplified from genomic DNA using the immunoSEQ Assay, a bias-controlled multiplex PCR. In the authors' own workflow: The number of nucleated cells in each sample was estimated by amplification of reference gene primers within the assay. To quantify the absolute abundance of each unique TCRbeta CDR3 rearrangement, sequence reads were collapsed and filtered. For each sample, productive Simpson clonality was calculated as the square root of Simpson's diversity index across productive rearrangements. TCRdb stores this immuneACCESS table with in-frame sequences only. Part of the clones is absent; in the studies checked, under half of the shortfall reflects unresolved V genes, and no reason is known for the rest. Clonal size and the V and J genes are those of that table, whereas D and trimming came from the DNA. For this sample the table gives fewer than 75,000 clones, of which 85% to 90% were detected only once. The ten largest clones add up to roughly 4.4% of the sample.

Whole blood was collected in K2EDTA tubes by collaborating institutions according to the institutions' own protocols. For TCRbeta analysis, collaborator samples were shipped as frozen whole blood, as isolated PBMCs, or as DNA extracted from either sample type. Sequences SGHNT (CDR1) and YYREEE (CDR2) are obtained from the germline V gene (reference sequence). V drops 2 bases and J drops 5 bases, leaving 16 bases in between. The CDR3 contains 15 residues, cysteine and phenylalanine counted. Only CDR3 DNA is held: 45 bases, read in frame from base 1. Results and caveats for the whole study, not just this receptor: How much clinical and demographic metadata was included differed by source and by participant, and the metadata was provided uncurated.

A note on this clone: The antigen it binds to is not known. Base qualities are not recorded, but no much larger clone differs from it by a single base.

Sample: peripheral blood. The source is a man aged 45-65 years with active COVID-19. The chain employs TRBV5-4 and TRBJ2-5, with TRBD2 as a weak D call on 6 bases. The CDR3 reads CASSFKDSGDETQYF. The nucleotides are TGTGCCAGCAGCTTTAAAGATTCGGGGGACGAGACCCAGTACTTC.